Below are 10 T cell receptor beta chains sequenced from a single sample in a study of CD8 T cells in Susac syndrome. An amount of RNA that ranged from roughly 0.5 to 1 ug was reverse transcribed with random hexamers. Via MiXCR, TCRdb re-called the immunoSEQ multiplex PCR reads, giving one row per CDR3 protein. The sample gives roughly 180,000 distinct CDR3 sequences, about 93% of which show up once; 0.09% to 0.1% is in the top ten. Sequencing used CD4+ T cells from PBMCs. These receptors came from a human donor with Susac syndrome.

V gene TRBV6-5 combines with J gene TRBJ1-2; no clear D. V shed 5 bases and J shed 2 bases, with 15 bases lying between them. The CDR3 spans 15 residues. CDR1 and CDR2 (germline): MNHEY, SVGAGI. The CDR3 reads CASSPPLTGNYGYTF. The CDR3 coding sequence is TGTGCCAGCAGTCCACCCTTAACTGGAAACTATGGCTACACCTTC.

CDR3 sequence (DNA): TGTGCCAGCAGCTTAGCGAGCCACACAGATACGCAGTATTTT. This gives the protein CASSLASHTDTQYF. The genes are TRBV7-2 and TRBJ2-3; D gene unclear. The CDR3 is made up of 14 amino acids. Germline V lookup: CDR1 SGHTA, CDR2 FQGNSA. V was pared by 0 bases and J by 2 bases, with 6 bases between. The whole variable domain, remainder taken from reference TRBV7-2 and TRBJ2-3, is GAGVSQSPSNKVTEKGKDVELRCDPISGHTALYWYRQSLGQGLEFLIYFQGNSAPDKSGLPSDRFSAERTGGSVSTLTIQRTQQEDSAVYLCASSLASHTDTQYFGPGTRLTVL.

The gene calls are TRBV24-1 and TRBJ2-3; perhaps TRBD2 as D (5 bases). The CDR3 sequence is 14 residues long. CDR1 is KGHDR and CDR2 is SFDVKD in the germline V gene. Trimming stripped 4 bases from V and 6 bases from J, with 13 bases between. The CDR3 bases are TGTGCCACCAGTGACCGCCGGGATACCGATACGCAGTATTTT. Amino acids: CATSDRRDTDTQYF.

CDR3: CASSQSGPVFEKLFF. Written as DNA, the CDR3 is TGCGCCAGCAGTCAATCGGGACCGGTTTTTGAAAAACTGTTTTTT. The chain recombines TRBV23-1 with TRBJ1-4; possible D gene TRBD1, 5 bases. TRBV23-1 is classed as an ORF, of uncertain function. The CDR3 covers 15 residues. Trimming left V 0 bases short and J 7 bases short, with 12 bases between.

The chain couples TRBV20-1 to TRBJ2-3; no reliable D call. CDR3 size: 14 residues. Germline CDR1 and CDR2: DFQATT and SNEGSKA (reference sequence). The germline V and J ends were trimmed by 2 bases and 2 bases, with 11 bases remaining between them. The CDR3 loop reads CSARPTPYTDTQYF. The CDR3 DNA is TGCAGTGCTAGACCAACCCCATACACAGATACGCAGTATTTT.

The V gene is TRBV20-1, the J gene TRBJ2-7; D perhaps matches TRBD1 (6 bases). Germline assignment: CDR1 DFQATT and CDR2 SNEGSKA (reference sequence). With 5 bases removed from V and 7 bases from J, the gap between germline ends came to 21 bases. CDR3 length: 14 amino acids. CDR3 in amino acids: CSAFQDSPLLEQYF. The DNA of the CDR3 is TGCAGTGCTTTCCAGGACAGTCCACTCTTGGAGCAGTACTTC.

In DNA form, the CDR3 reads TGTGCCAGCAGTGTCAGTCAGGTCCTCTCCTACGAGCAGTACTTC. This sequence encodes CASSVSQVLSYEQYF. V and J are TRBV2 and TRBJ2-7; D call uncertain. V gave up 4 bases and J gave up 0 bases, with 13 bases separating them. This CDR3 is built from 15 residues. The germline V gene has CDR1 SNHLY and CDR2 FYNNEI.

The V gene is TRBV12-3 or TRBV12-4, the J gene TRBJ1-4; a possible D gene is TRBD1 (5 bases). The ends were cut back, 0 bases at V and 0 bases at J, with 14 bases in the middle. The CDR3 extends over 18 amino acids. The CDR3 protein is CASSLALTQGATNEKLFF. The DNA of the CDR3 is TGTGCCAGCAGTTTAGCGCTAACCCAAGGGGCAACTAATGAAAAACTGTTTTTT.

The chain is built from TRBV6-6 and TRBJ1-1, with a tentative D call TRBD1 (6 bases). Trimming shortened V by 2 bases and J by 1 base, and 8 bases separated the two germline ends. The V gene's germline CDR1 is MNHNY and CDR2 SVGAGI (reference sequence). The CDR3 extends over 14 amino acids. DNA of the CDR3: TGTGCCAGCAGTTACGGACAGTGGAACACTGAAGCTTTCTTT. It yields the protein CASSYGQWNTEAFF.

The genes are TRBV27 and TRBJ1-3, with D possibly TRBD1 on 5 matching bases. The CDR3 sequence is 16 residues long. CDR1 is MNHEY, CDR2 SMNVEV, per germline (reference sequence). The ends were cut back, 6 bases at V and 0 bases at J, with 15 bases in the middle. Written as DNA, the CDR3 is TGTGCCAGCAGCCCCCTGGGGGGACCCTCTGGAAACACCATATATTTT. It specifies CASSPLGGPSGNTIYF.